The present T cell receptor (beta chain) was sequenced within a study of blood T cell repertoires in COVID-19. About the study: Collection of acute and convalescent COVID-19 samples took place in the United States, Italy and Spain. In each case, the material was cDNA or gDNA derived from T cells, B-cell-depleted T cells, or PBMCs.

Trimming took off 0 bases at V and 4 bases at J, with 13 bases between the two ends. The length of the CDR3 is 16 residues. Germline loops: CDR1 SGHTA, CDR2 FQGNSA. In the original processing: Researchers report that nucleated cell counts were estimated from reference gene primer amplification. The protocol was immunoSEQ multiplex PCR, while the TCRdb copy is restricted to in-frame clones and leaves out a portion. The V and J calls and clone size come from that table; D and trimming were worked out from the DNA. The profile shows about 13,000 clones, approximately 72% of them singletons. The sequence was obtained from a woman aged 80 or over with acute or convalescent COVID-19. The V and J genes are TRBV7-2 and TRBJ2-1; weak D call: TRBD2 (6 bases). The sample comprised peripheral blood. The CDR3 bases are TGTGCCAGCAGCTTAGCGGTGCGGGAAGGATACAATGAGCAGTTCTTC. Its translation: CASSLAVREGYNEQFF.